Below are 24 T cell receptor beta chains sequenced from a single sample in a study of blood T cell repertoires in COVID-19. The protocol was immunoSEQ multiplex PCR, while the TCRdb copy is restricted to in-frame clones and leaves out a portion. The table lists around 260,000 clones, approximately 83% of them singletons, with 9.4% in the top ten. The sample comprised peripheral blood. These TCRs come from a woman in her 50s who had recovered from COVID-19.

The CDR3 DNA sequence: TGTGCCAGCAGTTTCCAGGAGGGGAGGGAGCTGTTTTTT. This sequence encodes CASSFQEGRELFF. The J gene is TRBJ2-2, the V gene TRBV27; a weak D match, TRBD2 (6 bases). The CDR3 length is 13 residues. Germline CDR1 and CDR2: MNHEY and SMNVEV (reference sequence). V lost 3 bases and J 9 bases, leaving 11 bases between the germline ends.

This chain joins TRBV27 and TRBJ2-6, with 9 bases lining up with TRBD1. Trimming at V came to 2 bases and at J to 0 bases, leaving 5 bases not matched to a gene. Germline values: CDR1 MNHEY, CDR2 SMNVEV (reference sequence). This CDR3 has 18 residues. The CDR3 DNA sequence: TGTGCCAGCAGTTTACGGGACAGGGCCGGCTCTGGGGCCAACGTCCTGACTTTC. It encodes CASSLRDRAGSGANVLTF.

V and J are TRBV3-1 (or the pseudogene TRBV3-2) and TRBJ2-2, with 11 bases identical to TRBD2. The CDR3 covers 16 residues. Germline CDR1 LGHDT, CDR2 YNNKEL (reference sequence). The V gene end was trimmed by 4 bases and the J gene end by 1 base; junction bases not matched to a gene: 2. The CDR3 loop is CASSPSGGKNTGELFF. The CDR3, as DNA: TGTGCCAGCAGCCCTAGCGGGGGGAAGAACACCGGGGAGCTGTTTTTT.

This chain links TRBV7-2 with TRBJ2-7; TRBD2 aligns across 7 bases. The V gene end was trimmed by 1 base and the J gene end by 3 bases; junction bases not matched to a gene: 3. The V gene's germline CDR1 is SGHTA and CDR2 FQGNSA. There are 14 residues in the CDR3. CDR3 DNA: TGTGCCAGCAGCTTAGAGCCGGGGGGCTACGAGCAGTACTTC. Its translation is CASSLEPGGYEQYF.

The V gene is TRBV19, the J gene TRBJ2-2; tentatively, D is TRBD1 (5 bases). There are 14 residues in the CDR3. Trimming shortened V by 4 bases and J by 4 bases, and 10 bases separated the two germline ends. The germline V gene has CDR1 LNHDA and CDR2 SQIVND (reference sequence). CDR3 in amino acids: CASSTYRFTGELFF. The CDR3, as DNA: TGTGCCAGTAGTACCTACAGGTTCACCGGGGAGCTGTTTTTT.

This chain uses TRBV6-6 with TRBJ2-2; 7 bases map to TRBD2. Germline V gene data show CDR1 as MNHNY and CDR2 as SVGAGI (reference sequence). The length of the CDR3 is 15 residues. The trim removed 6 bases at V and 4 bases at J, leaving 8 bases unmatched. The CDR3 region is CASSILAVFTGELFF. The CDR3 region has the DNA TGTGCCAGCAGCATCCTAGCGGTATTCACCGGGGAGCTGTTTTTT.

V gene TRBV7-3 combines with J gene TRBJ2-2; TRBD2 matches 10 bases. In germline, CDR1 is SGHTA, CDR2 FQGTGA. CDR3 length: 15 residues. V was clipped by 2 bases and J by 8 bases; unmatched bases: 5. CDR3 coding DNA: TGTGCCAGCAGCTTACATGGGACTAGCGCGGGGGAGCTGTTTTTT. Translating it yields CASSLHGTSAGELFF.

The CDR3 spells CASSLGRGRYTEAFF. For the CDR3, the DNA is TGTGCCAGCAGTTTAGGTCGGGGTCGATACACTGAAGCTTTCTTT. V gene TRBV28 combines with J gene TRBJ1-1, with unresolved D. The germline V gene encodes CDR1 MDHEN and CDR2 SYDVKM. V was clipped by 2 bases and J by 3 bases, with 13 bases between them. The CDR3 runs to 15 residues.

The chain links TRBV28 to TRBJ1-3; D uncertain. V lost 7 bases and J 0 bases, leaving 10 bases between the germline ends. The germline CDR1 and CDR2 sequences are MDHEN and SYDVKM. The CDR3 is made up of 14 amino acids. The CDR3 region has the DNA TGTGCCAGCACTCAGGCACTCTCTGGAAACACCATATATTTT. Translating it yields CASTQALSGNTIYF.

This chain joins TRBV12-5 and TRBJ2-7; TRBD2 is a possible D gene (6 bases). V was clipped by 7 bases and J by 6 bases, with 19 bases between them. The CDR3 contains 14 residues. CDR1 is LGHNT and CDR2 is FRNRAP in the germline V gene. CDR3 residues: CASASGLPPLEQYF. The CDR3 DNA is TGTGCTAGTGCCTCGGGACTGCCCCCTCTCGAGCAGTACTTC.

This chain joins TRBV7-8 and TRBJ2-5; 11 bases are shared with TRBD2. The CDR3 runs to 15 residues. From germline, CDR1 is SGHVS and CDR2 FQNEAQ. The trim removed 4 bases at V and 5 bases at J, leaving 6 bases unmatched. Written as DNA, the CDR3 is TGTGCCAGCAGCTCTAGCGGGGGGCGGACTGAGACCCAGTACTTC. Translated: CASSSSGGRTETQYF. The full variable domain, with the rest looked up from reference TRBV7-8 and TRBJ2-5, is GAGVSQSPRYKVAKRGQDVALRCDPISGHVSLFWYQQALGQGPEFLTYFQNEAQLDKSGLPSDRFFAERPEGSVSTLKIQRTQQEDSAVYLCASSSSGGRTETQYFGPGTRLLVL.

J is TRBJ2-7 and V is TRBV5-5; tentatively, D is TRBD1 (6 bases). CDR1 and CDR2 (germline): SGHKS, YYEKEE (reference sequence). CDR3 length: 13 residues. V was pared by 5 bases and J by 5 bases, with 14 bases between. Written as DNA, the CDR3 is TGTGCCAGCAGTAGGAACCAGGGGCACGAGCAGTACTTC. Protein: CASSRNQGHEQYF.

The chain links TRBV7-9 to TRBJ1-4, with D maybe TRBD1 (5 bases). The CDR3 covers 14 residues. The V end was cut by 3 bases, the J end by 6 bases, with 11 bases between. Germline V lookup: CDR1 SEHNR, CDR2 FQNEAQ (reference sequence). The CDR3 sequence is CASSFPGKDEKLFF. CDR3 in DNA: TGTGCCAGCAGCTTTCCAGGGAAGGATGAAAAACTGTTTTTT.

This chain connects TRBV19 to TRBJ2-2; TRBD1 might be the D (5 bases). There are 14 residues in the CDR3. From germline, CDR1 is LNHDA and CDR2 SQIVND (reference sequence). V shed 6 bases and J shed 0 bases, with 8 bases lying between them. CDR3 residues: CASRDRPNTGELFF. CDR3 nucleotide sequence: TGTGCCAGTAGAGACAGACCGAACACCGGGGAGCTGTTTTTT.

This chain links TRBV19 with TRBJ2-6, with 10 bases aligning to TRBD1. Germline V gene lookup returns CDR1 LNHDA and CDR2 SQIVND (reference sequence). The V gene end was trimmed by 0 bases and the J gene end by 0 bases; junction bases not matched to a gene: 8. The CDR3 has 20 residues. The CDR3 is CASSIDVLGQGYSGANVLTF. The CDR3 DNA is TGTGCCAGTAGTATAGATGTTTTGGGACAGGGGTACTCTGGGGCCAACGTCCTGACTTTC.

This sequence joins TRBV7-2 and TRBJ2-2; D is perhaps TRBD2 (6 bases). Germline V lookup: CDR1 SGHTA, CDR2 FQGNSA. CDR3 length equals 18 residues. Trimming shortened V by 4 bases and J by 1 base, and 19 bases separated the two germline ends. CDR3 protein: CASSSPGGGTRNTGELFF. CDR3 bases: TGTGCCAGCAGCTCCCCCGGGGGTGGGACCAGGAACACCGGGGAGCTGTTTTTT.

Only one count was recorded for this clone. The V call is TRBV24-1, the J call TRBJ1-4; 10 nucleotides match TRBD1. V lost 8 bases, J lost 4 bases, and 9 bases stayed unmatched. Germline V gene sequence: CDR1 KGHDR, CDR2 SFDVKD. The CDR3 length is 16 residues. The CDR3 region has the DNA TGTGCCACCAACCGGGACAGGGGACACCTTAATGAAAAACTGTTTTTT. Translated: CATNRDRGHLNEKLFF.

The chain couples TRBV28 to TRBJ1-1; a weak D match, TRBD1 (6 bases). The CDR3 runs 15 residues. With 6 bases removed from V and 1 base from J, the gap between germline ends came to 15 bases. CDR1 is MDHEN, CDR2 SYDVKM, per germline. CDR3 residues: CASSASWTANTEAFF. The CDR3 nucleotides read TGTGCCAGCAGCGCAAGCTGGACAGCGAACACTGAAGCTTTCTTT.

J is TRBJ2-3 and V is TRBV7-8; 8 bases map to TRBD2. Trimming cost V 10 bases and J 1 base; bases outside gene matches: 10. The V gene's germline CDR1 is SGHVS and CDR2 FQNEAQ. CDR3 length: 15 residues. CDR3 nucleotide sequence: TGTGCCACCTCTCTTGGACTAGCCCGCACAGATACGCAGTATTTT. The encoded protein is CATSLGLARTDTQYF.

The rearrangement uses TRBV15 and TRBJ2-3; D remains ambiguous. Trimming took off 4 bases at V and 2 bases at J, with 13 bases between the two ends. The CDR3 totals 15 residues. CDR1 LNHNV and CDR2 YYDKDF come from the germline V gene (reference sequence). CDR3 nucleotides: TGTGCCACCAGCAAACATGTGGGCCTCACAGATACGCAGTATTTT. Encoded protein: CATSKHVGLTDTQYF.

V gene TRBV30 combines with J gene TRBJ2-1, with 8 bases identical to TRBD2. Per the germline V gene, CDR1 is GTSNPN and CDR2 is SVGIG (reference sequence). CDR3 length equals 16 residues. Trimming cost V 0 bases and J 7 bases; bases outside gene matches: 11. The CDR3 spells CAWSVWSGSKGNEQFF. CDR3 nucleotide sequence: TGTGCCTGGAGTGTTTGGAGCGGGAGTAAGGGGAATGAGCAGTTCTTC.

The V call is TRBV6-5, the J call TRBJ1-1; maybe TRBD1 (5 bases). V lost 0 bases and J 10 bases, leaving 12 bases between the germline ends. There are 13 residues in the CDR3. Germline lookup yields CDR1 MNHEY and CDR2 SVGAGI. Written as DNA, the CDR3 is TGTGCCAGCAGTTACTCACTGGGGGGTCCAGCTTTCTTT. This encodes CASSYSLGGPAFF.

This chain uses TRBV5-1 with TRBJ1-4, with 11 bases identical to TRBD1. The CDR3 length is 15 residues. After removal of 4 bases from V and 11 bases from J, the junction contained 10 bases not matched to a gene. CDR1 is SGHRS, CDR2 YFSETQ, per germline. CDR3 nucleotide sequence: TGCGCCAGCAGCGTGGGCCGGGACAGGGGGGAGAAACTGTTTTTT. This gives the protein CASSVGRDRGEKLFF.

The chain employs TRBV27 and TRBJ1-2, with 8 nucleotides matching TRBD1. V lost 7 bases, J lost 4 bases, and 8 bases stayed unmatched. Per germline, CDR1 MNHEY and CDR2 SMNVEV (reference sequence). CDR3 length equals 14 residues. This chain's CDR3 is CASTPFDRGYGYTF. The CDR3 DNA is TGTGCCAGCACCCCATTCGACAGGGGCTATGGCTACACCTTC.